This entry features one T cell receptor (beta chain) sequence. The PCR made use of 60 Vbeta and 13 Jbeta primers. Some clones are missing from TCRdb's copy, which holds only in-frame ones; the method was immunoSEQ multiplex PCR. Among under 200,000 clones listed, around 81% were seen once. Trimming took 2 bases from V and 7 from J, leaving 9 bases between them. The CDR3 spans 12 residues. Per the germline V gene, CDR1 is MNHNY and CDR2 is SVGAGI (reference sequence). These data originate in a study of cytomegalovirus exposure and HLA in healthy donors. The clonotype was recovered from a woman aged 45 to 65 in good health and CMV-seronegative. The chain couples TRBV6-6 to TRBJ2-7, with TRBD1 as a possible D gene (5 bases). Sample: PBMCs. CDR3 bases: TGTGCCAGCAGTTACGAAGGGGTTGAGCAGTACTTC. Protein sequence: CASSYEGVEQYF.